The T cell receptor (beta chain) described here comes from a study of blood T cell repertoires in COVID-19. On the study more broadly: Whether acute or convalescent, the COVID-19 samples came from the United States, Italy and Spain. The analysed material was cDNA or gDNA that came from T cells, B-cell-depleted T cells, or PBMCs.

In the original analysis: The authors estimated nucleated cell counts from reference gene primer amplification. The repertoire was sequenced with immunoSEQ multiplex PCR; TCRdb's copy has only in-frame clones and lacks some. V, J and clone size are those of that table, while D and trimming were read from the DNA. The sample has some 350,000 clones, about 90% seen once. The CDR3 has 15 amino acids. Germline CDR1 LNHDA, CDR2 SQIVND (reference sequence). V was trimmed by 5 bases and J by 0 bases, leaving 11 bases between them. The chain links TRBV19 to TRBJ1-5; D is possibly TRBD1 (5 bases). The receptor was derived from a woman younger than 35 who had recovered from COVID-19. Sequencing was done on a sample of peripheral blood. The CDR3 loop is CASSDSNSSNQPQHF. The CDR3 nucleotides read TGTGCCAGTAGTGACAGCAATTCTAGCAATCAGCCCCAGCATTTT.